This is a list of T cell receptor beta chains from one sample in a study of T cell repertoires in cytomegalovirus infection. TCRdb passed the reads through MiXCR, listing each CDR3 protein once. The sample carries around 320,000 distinct CDR3 sequences, more than 8% recorded once. Material for sequencing was PBMCs. These TCRs come from a human donor in good health (CMV status not recorded). Some clones in this sample may be carry-over from other donors' samples. Each CDR3 is given with its conserved first and last residue. The order of the fields is clone size, D gene, V gene, J gene, CDR3 DNA, CDR3 protein. The D gene is left open where the match is weak. Expanded clones get a size class; other rows say once, few or many, or leave the size out.

abundance: many; d_gene: TRBD1; v_gene: TRBV7-7; j_gene: TRBJ2-2; CDR3nt: TGTGCCAGCAGCCCGCTCGACAGGGGACCCGGGGAGCTGTTTTTT; CDR3aa: CASSPLDRGPGELFF
abundance: NA; d_gene: NA; v_gene: TRBV5-1; j_gene: TRBJ1-1; CDR3nt: TGCGCCAGCAGCTTCGCGGGCCCTGGGGCTGAAGCTTTCTTT; CDR3aa: CASSFAGPGAEAFF
abundance: NA; d_gene: TRBD2; v_gene: TRBV7-9; j_gene: TRBJ2-7; CDR3nt: TGTGACAGCAGCTTAAGCGCGGGGGTCTGGGATGAGCAGTACTTC; CDR3aa: CDSSLSAGVWDEQYF
abundance: few; d_gene: NA; v_gene: TRBV6-2/TRBV6-3; j_gene: TRBJ2-7; CDR3nt: TGTGCCAGCAGTTACTTGGAGACTAGCCTACACAGGGCAGACGAGCAGTACTTC; CDR3aa: CASSYLETSLHRADEQYF
abundance: many; d_gene: TRBD2; v_gene: TRBV28; j_gene: TRBJ2-1; CDR3nt: TGTGCCAGCAGTCCTACCTCCGGGACTAGCGTTTACAATGAGCAGTTCTTC; CDR3aa: CASSPTSGTSVYNEQFF
abundance: few; d_gene: TRBD2; v_gene: TRBV29-1; j_gene: TRBJ2-7; CDR3nt: TGCAGCGTTGCGAGCGGGAGGTTCCCCTACGAGCAGTACTTC; CDR3aa: CSVASGRFPYEQYF
abundance: many; d_gene: TRBD1; v_gene: TRBV28; j_gene: TRBJ1-6; CDR3nt: TGTGCCAGCAGTTCCCCCCCAGGGGGGAATTCACCCCTCCACTTT; CDR3aa: CASSSPPGGNSPLHF
abundance: NA; d_gene: NA; v_gene: TRBV6-6; j_gene: TRBJ2-5; CDR3nt: TGTGCCAGCAGTGCTTCGGTGGGCGAGACCCAGTACTTC; CDR3aa: CASSASVGETQYF
abundance: NA; d_gene: NA; v_gene: TRBV30; j_gene: TRBJ2-7; CDR3nt: TGTGCCTGGAAGGAAGTAGGGTCCGAGCAGTACTTC; CDR3aa: CAWKEVGSEQYF
abundance: few; d_gene: TRBD1; v_gene: TRBV7-9; j_gene: TRBJ1-2; CDR3nt: TGTGCCAGCAGGCCGGGACAGGATAACTATGGCTACACCTTC; CDR3aa: CASRPGQDNYGYTF
abundance: NA; d_gene: TRBD1; v_gene: TRBV28; j_gene: TRBJ1-2; CDR3nt: TGTGCCAGCAGTCGGCAGGGGGCTAGGGGCTACACCTTC; CDR3aa: CASSRQGARGYTF
abundance: few; d_gene: NA; v_gene: TRBV6-2/TRBV6-3; j_gene: TRBJ1-1; CDR3nt: TGTGCCAGCAATGGACCCTCATTGAACACTGAAGCTTTCTTT; CDR3aa: CASNGPSLNTEAFF
abundance: few; d_gene: NA; v_gene: TRBV12-3/TRBV12-4; j_gene: TRBJ1-1; CDR3nt: TGTGCCAGCAGGGAGACGGGGAACACTGAAGCTTTCTTT; CDR3aa: CASRETGNTEAFF
abundance: few; d_gene: NA; v_gene: TRBV2; j_gene: TRBJ2-5; CDR3nt: TGTGCCAGCAGTGAAGCGCTTCCAGGCCCTGGACAGACCCAGTACTTC; CDR3aa: CASSEALPGPGQTQYF
abundance: NA; d_gene: NA; v_gene: TRBV20-1; j_gene: TRBJ2-7; CDR3nt: TGCAGTGCTAGAGGTTTGCGGAGGGAAGTCGAGCAGTACTTC; CDR3aa: CSARGLRREVEQYF
abundance: few; d_gene: NA; v_gene: TRBV7-2; j_gene: TRBJ1-2; CDR3nt: TGTGCCAGCCGACCGATCCTTCGGATAGGCTACACCTTC; CDR3aa: CASRPILRIGYTF
abundance: few; d_gene: TRBD2; v_gene: TRBV2; j_gene: TRBJ2-3; CDR3nt: TGTGCCAGCAGCTCCACTAGCGGGGGCAGTGGTACGCAGTATTTT; CDR3aa: CASSSTSGGSGTQYF
abundance: many; d_gene: NA; v_gene: TRBV18; j_gene: TRBJ2-1; CDR3nt: TGTGCCAGCTCAAACTCCTACAATGAGCAGTTCTTC; CDR3aa: CASSNSYNEQFF
abundance: many; d_gene: NA; v_gene: TRBV28; j_gene: TRBJ2-1; CDR3nt: TGTGCCAGCAGTTTGGCGGGGATATCGTACAATGAGCAGTTCTTC; CDR3aa: CASSLAGISYNEQFF
abundance: few; d_gene: TRBD2; v_gene: TRBV27; j_gene: TRBJ2-2; CDR3nt: TGTGCCAGCAGTTTATTGGGAGGGATGCGATCTTACGCGAACACCGGGGAGCTGTTTTTT; CDR3aa: CASSLLGGMRSYANTGELFF
abundance: NA; d_gene: TRBD2; v_gene: TRBV28; j_gene: TRBJ2-1; CDR3nt: TGTGCCAGCGGTACTAGCGGCTCCTACAATGAGCAGTTCTTC; CDR3aa: CASGTSGSYNEQFF
abundance: many; d_gene: NA; v_gene: TRBV12-3/TRBV12-4; j_gene: TRBJ2-3; CDR3nt: TGTGCCAGCAGTTTCGGCACCACAGATACGCAGTATTTT; CDR3aa: CASSFGTTDTQYF
abundance: few; d_gene: NA; v_gene: TRBV28; j_gene: TRBJ1-1; CDR3nt: TGTGCCAGCAGCATTGGACAGAACACTGAAGCTTTCTTT; CDR3aa: CASSIGQNTEAFF
abundance: many; d_gene: TRBD2; v_gene: TRBV7-2; j_gene: TRBJ2-7; CDR3nt: TGTGCCAGCAGCTTAATTGCGGGGGGGTGGGGAAACGAGCAGTACTTC; CDR3aa: CASSLIAGGWGNEQYF
abundance: many; d_gene: NA; v_gene: TRBV2; j_gene: TRBJ2-7; CDR3nt: TGTGCCAGCAGCGCCTATCGGCCCTACGAGCAGTACTTC; CDR3aa: CASSAYRPYEQYF
abundance: many; d_gene: TRBD2; v_gene: TRBV27; j_gene: TRBJ2-3; CDR3nt: TGTGCCAGCAGTCGGGGACTAGCGGGGGGCACAGATACGCAGTATTTT; CDR3aa: CASSRGLAGGTDTQYF
abundance: few; d_gene: NA; v_gene: TRBV28; j_gene: TRBJ1-1; CDR3nt: TGTGCCAGCATTGGGGGAGGTCTATGGTTAGGAGCTTTCTTT; CDR3aa: CASIGGGLWLGAFF
abundance: many; d_gene: TRBD2; v_gene: TRBV7-2; j_gene: TRBJ2-5; CDR3nt: TGTGCCAGCAGCCCCCTGGGAGCGGGGGTACAAGAGACCCAGTACTTC; CDR3aa: CASSPLGAGVQETQYF
abundance: few; d_gene: NA; v_gene: TRBV30; j_gene: TRBJ2-2; CDR3nt: TGTGCCTGGAGCGACATGGGGCGGGACACCGGGGAGCTGTTTTTT; CDR3aa: CAWSDMGRDTGELFF
abundance: many; d_gene: NA; v_gene: TRBV7-2; j_gene: TRBJ2-7; CDR3nt: TGTGCCAGCAGCCCAAGGACATTTACCTACGAGCAGTACTTC; CDR3aa: CASSPRTFTYEQYF
abundance: NA; d_gene: NA; v_gene: TRBV7-3; j_gene: TRBJ2-5; CDR3nt: TGTGCCAGCAGCTTAGGTGTCGGCGGTGGCCAAGTGACCCAGTACTTC; CDR3aa: CASSLGVGGGQVTQYF
abundance: many; d_gene: NA; v_gene: TRBV7-6; j_gene: TRBJ2-2; CDR3nt: TGTGCCAGCAGCGATCAGGGGCAGACCGGGGAGCTGTTTTTT; CDR3aa: CASSDQGQTGELFF
abundance: NA; d_gene: TRBD2; v_gene: TRBV11-2; j_gene: TRBJ2-5; CDR3nt: TGTGCCAGCAGCTTAGATATCGCGGGGGGGCATAAAGAGACCCAGTACTTC; CDR3aa: CASSLDIAGGHKETQYF
abundance: many; d_gene: NA; v_gene: TRBV6-2/TRBV6-3; j_gene: TRBJ1-1; CDR3nt: TGTGCCAGCAGAAGGGGCAGGGCACGGGACACTGAAGCTTTCTTT; CDR3aa: CASRRGRARDTEAFF
abundance: NA; d_gene: TRBD1; v_gene: TRBV20-1; j_gene: TRBJ2-5; CDR3nt: TGCAGTCTACCTGGACAGGGAGAGACCCAGTACTTC; CDR3aa: CSLPGQGETQYF
abundance: few; d_gene: NA; v_gene: TRBV4-1; j_gene: TRBJ2-5; CDR3nt: TGCGCCAGCAGCCAAGCATTACTAGAGTCTCAGTACTTC; CDR3aa: CASSQALLESQYF
abundance: many; d_gene: NA; v_gene: TRBV12-3/TRBV12-4; j_gene: TRBJ1-1; CDR3nt: TGTGCCAGCAGTTTTTCAACGCCCCCAGAGAACACTGAAGCTTTCTTT; CDR3aa: CASSFSTPPENTEAFF
abundance: NA; d_gene: NA; v_gene: TRBV15; j_gene: TRBJ2-1; CDR3nt: TGTGCCACCAGCAGAGACGTGAGGGGCTACAATGAGCAGTTCTTC; CDR3aa: CATSRDVRGYNEQFF
abundance: NA; d_gene: NA; v_gene: TRBV27; j_gene: TRBJ2-1; CDR3nt: TGTGCCAGCAGTTTAGACGGCAATGAGCAGTTCTTC; CDR3aa: CASSLDGNEQFF
abundance: few; d_gene: NA; v_gene: TRBV7-2; j_gene: TRBJ1-1; CDR3nt: TGTGCCAGCAGTGTGACAAGGAACACTGAAGCTTTCTTT; CDR3aa: CASSVTRNTEAFF
abundance: few; d_gene: TRBD1; v_gene: TRBV19; j_gene: TRBJ2-6; CDR3nt: TGTGCCAGTAGTCCGCTGGTCCGGGACAGCGTCCTCTCTGGGGCCAACGTCCTGACTTTC; CDR3aa: CASSPLVRDSVLSGANVLTF
abundance: NA; d_gene: NA; v_gene: TRBV7-9; j_gene: TRBJ2-1; CDR3nt: TGTGCCAGCAGCTCAGTCAGACAGCACACCGTTTCCTACAATGAGCAGTTCTTC; CDR3aa: CASSSVRQHTVSYNEQFF
abundance: NA; d_gene: NA; v_gene: TRBV2; j_gene: TRBJ1-1; CDR3nt: TGTGCCAGCAGAGGAGGGACACCGAACACTGAAGCTTTCTTT; CDR3aa: CASRGGTPNTEAFF
abundance: NA; d_gene: NA; v_gene: TRBV12-3/TRBV12-4; j_gene: TRBJ1-5; CDR3nt: TGTGCCAGCAGCCCGGGGCAGGTCTCTCAGCCCCAGCATTTT; CDR3aa: CASSPGQVSQPQHF
abundance: NA; d_gene: TRBD2; v_gene: TRBV7-6; j_gene: TRBJ2-2; CDR3nt: TGTGCCAGCAGCTTAGGCGGGGGGAGCGGACCCACCGGGGAGCTGTTTTTT; CDR3aa: CASSLGGGSGPTGELFF
abundance: many; d_gene: NA; v_gene: TRBV7-2; j_gene: TRBJ2-5; CDR3nt: TGTGCCAGCAGCTCAAACAGGGTTCAAGAGACCCAGTACTTC; CDR3aa: CASSSNRVQETQYF
abundance: many; d_gene: TRBD2; v_gene: TRBV10-3; j_gene: TRBJ2-5; CDR3nt: TGTGCCATCCGGCGGGGGACTAGCGGGACCCAAGAGACCCAGTACTTC; CDR3aa: CAIRRGTSGTQETQYF
abundance: few; d_gene: TRBD1; v_gene: TRBV27; j_gene: TRBJ1-2; CDR3nt: TGTGCCAGCATGGGGGGCGACACAGGGGCCGAATCAAATCCCTATGGCTACACCTTC; CDR3aa: CASMGGDTGAESNPYGYTF
abundance: many; d_gene: NA; v_gene: TRBV7-3; j_gene: TRBJ2-1; CDR3nt: TGTGCCAGCAGCCTAAACTTGGGTCAGGGGGGTAATGAGCAGTTCTTC; CDR3aa: CASSLNLGQGGNEQFF
abundance: many; d_gene: TRBD2; v_gene: TRBV19; j_gene: TRBJ2-4; CDR3nt: TGTGCCAGTAGTACATCGGGACTAGCGATGAACATTCAGTACTTC; CDR3aa: CASSTSGLAMNIQYF